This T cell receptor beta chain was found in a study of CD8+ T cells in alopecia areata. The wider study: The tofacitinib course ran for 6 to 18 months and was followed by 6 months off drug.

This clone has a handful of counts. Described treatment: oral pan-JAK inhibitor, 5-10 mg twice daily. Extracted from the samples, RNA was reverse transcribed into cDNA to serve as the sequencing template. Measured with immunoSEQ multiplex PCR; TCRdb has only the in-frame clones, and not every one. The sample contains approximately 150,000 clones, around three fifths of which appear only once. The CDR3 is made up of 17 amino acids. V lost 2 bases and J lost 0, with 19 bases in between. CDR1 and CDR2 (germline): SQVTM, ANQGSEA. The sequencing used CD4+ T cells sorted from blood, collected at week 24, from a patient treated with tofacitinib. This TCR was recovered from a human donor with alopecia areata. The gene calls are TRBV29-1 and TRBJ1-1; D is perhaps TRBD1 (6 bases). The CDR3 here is CSVEPLFPGTLNTEAFF. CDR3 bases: TGCAGCGTTGAACCCTTGTTTCCTGGGACATTGAACACTGAAGCTTTCTTT.